This T cell receptor beta chain was identified during a study of cytomegalovirus exposure and HLA in healthy donors. Background on the study: There were 65 million to 85 million unique TCRs (from HLA-typed donors) in an early data release.

Study observations and caveats: Researchers had no immune exposure information except CMV serostatus available.

It was with 60 Vbeta and 13 Jbeta primers that the PCR ran. This table comes from immunoSEQ multiplex PCR, and its TCRdb copy is limited to in-frame clones, with some not included. Of around 100,000 clones in the sample, 76% are singletons; the top ten hold around 4.1%. CDR1 and CDR2 (germline): SNHLY, FYNNEI. V was clipped by 5 bases and J by 1 base; unmatched bases: 1. The CDR3 runs 13 residues. A remark on this clone: What it binds is not known.

The sequence derives from a man aged 40-49 years in good health and CMV-seronegative. Specimen: PBMCs. The rearrangement links TRBV2 to TRBJ1-1; TRBD1 aligns across 7 bases. The CDR3 here is CASSRQGNTEAFF. Written as DNA, the CDR3 is TGTGCCAGCAGTAGACAGGGGAACACTGAAGCTTTCTTT.